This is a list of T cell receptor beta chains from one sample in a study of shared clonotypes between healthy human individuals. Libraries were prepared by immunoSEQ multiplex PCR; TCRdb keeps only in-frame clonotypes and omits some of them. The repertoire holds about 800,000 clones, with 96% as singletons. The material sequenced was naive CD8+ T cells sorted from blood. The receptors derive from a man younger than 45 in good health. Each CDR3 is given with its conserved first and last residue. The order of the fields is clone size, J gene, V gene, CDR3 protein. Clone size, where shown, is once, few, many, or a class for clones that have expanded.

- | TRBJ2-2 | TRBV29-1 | CSVEFNSANTGELFF
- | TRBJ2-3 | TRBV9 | CASSVEGASLPDTQYF
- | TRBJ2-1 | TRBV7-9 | CASSASAGTRSYNEQFF
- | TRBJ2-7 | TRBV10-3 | CAISRDYYEQYF
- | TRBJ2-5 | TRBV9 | CASSVGIAGVGETQYF
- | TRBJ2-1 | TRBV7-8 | CASSLNTPGVDEQFF
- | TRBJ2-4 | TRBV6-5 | CASSYSSGAKNIQYF
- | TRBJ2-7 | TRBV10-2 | CASSADSSYEQYF
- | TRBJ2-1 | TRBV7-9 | CASSFLTSGLFNEQFF
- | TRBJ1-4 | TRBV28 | CASSLSSGTNEKLFF
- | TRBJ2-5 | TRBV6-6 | CASSYLDRAETQYF
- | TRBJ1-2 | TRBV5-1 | CASSLAVAMDGYTF
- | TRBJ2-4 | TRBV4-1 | CASSQPTGKNIQYF
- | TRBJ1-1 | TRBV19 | CASTVASGGGTEAFF
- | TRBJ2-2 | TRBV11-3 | CASSRLGVSGELFF
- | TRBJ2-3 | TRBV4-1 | CASSLTVEGAGDTQYF
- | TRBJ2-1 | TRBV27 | CASSLIGYNEQFF
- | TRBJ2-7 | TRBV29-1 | CSVDTDNSYEQYF
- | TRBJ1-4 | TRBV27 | CASSTGSSGAKEKLFF
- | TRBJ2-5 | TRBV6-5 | CASSRLAEQETQYF
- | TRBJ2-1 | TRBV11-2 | CASSLVGGSYNEQFF
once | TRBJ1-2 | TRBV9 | CASSVLSTGNARGYTF
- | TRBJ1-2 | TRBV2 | CATQGNYGYTF
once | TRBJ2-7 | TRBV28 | CASSLDKREQYF
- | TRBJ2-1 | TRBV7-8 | CASSLWRGTSEGNEQFF
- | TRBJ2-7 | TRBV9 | CASSVEGTGSYEQYF
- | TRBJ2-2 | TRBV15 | CATLGQNTGELFF
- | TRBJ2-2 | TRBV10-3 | CAIRQGNTGELFF
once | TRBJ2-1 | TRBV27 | CASSLEGLAGYNEQFF
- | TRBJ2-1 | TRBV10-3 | CAISWTSGREYNEQFF
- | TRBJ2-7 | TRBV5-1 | CASSLRDNSDEQYF
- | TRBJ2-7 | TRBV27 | CASSLSTGPYEQYF
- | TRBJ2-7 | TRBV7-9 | CASSLVPHNEQYF
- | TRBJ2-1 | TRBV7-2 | CASRYTGGTGIGYNEQFF
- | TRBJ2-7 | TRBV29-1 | CSVEEFSQGLAGPYEQYF
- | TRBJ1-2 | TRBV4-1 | CASSQELQSLSYGYTF
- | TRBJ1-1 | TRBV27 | CASRGNTEAFF
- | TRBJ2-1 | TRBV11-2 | CASSLGREQFF
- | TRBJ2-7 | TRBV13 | CASSLGLIASYEQYF
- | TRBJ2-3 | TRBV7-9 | CASSLSVDTQYF
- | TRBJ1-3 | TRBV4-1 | CASSPELSGNTIYF
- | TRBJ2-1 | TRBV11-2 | CASSFLNEQFF
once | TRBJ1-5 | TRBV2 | CASSGTGGQPQHF
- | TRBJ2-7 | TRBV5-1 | CASSRGQADEQYF
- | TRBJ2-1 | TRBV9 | CASSGGGDLFPQFF
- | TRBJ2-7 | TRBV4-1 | CASSQVTGPYEQYF
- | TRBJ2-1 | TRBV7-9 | CASSSIADQGEQFF
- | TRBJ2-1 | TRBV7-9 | CASSSLAEPYNEQFF
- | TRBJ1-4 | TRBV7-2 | CASSLGPTVEKLFF
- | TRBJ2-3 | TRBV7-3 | CASSPHGGSPDTQYF
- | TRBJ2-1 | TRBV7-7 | CASSSKKDRDNEQFF
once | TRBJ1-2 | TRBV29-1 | CSVDGGARYGYTF